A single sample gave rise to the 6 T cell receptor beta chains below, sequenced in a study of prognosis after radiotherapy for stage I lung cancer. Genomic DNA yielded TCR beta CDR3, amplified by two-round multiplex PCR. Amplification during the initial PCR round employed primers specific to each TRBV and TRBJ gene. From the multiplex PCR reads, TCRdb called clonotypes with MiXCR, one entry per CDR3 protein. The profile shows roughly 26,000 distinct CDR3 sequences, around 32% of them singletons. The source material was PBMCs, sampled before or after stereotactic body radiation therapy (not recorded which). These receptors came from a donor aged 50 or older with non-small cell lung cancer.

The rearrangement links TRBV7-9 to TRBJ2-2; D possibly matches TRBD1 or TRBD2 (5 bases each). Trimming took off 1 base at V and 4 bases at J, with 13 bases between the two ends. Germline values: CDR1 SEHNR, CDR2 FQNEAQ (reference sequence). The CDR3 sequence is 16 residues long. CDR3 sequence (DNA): TGTGCCAGCAGCTTAGACTCTAAGGGACCCACCGGGGAGCTGTTTTTT. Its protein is CASSLDSKGPTGELFF.

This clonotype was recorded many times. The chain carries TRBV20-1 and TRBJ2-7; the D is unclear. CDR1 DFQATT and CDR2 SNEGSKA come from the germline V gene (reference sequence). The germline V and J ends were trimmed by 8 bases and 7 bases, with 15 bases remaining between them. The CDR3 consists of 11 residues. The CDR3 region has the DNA TGCAGTCAAGGGATGATTAGGGAGCAGTACTTC. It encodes CSQGMIREQYF.

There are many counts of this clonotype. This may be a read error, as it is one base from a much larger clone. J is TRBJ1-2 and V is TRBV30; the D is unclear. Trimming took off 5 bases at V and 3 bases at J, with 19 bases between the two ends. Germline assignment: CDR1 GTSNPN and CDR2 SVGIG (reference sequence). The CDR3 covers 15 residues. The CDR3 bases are TGTGCCTGGGTCACTACGCTAGGAGGAGACTATGGCTACACCTTC. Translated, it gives CAWVTTLGGDYGYTF.

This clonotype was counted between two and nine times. CDR3 residues: CASAASNEQFF. The CDR3 nucleotides are TGTGCCAGCGCGGCTAGCAATGAGCAGTTCTTC. The V gene is TRBV6-2 or TRBV6-3, the J gene TRBJ2-1; D gene unclear. Germline-derived CDR1 and CDR2 are MNHEY and SVGEGT. This CDR3 is 11 amino acids long. V lost 8 bases and J lost 6, with 8 bases in between.

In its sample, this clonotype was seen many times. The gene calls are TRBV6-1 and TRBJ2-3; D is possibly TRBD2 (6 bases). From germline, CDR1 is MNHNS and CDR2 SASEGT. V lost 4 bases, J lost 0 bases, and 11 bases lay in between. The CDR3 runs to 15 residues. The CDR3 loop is CASSGTGTSTDTQYF. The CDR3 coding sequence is TGTGCCAGCAGTGGAACCGGGACTAGCACAGATACGCAGTATTTT.

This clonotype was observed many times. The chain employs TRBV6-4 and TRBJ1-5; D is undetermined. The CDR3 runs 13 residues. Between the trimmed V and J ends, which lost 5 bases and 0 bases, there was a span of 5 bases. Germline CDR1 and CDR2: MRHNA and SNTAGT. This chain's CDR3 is CASSINSNQPQHF. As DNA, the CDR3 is TGTGCCAGCAGTATCAATAGCAATCAGCCCCAGCATTTT.